The sequence of this TCR beta chain was determined in a study of cytomegalovirus exposure and HLA in healthy donors. Overall study context: The 120 validation repertoires, a later analysis reported, used the same platform as the 666 repertoires from the first cohort. Study-level points and caveats: Cytomegalovirus association was assigned to over 150 TCR beta chains.

From the approximately 120-subject validation cohort, which was separate from the roughly 620-subject first cohort, the donors were drawn. Generated by immunoSEQ multiplex PCR, the TCRdb table keeps only in-frame clones and is missing some. This table has some 120,000 clones, more than 75% appearing once. In the case of this clone: As yet, its antigen is unknown.

Sequencing input: PBMCs. This receptor was identified in a woman younger than 45 in good health and CMV-seronegative.

CDR3 in DNA: TGTGCCAGCAGCTTAGGGACAGCGTCCTACGAGCAGTACTTC. Translating it yields CASSLGTASYEQYF. This chain joins TRBV5-6 and TRBJ2-7, with TRBD1 identical over 7 bases. The V segment lost 2 bases and the J segment 1 base; nucleotides outside the gene matches: 3. Germline V gives CDR1 SGHDT, CDR2 YYEEEE. The CDR3 has 14 residues.